The next 14 T cell receptor beta chains were all read from a single sample in a study of blood T cells in healthy people across ages. With a J-beta primer mix and a sample-barcoded 5' primer, a second PCR ran roughly 6 to 11 cycles. Each CDR3 protein gets one entry after TCRdb re-called the 5' RACE reads with MiXCR. The data show 710,000 or so distinct CDR3 sequences, with roughly 30% seen just once and 15% held by the top ten. Source material: blood. These receptors were taken from a woman aged 80 or over in good health.

V gene TRBV7-2 combines with J gene TRBJ2-5, with a possible D match to TRBD1 (6 bases). This CDR3 has 15 residues. Germline V gene data show CDR1 as SGHTA and CDR2 as FQGNSA. V lost 4 bases, J lost 1 base, and 13 bases lay in between. Here the CDR3 DNA reads TGTGCCAGCAGCTCACAGGGATTTCTCCAAGAGACCCAGTACTTC. Its protein is CASSSQGFLQETQYF.

This clonotype showed up many times. The chain has TRBV3-1 and TRBJ2-7, with a weak D call TRBD2 (6 bases). The CDR3 sequence is 15 residues long. Between the trimmed V and J ends, which lost 1 base and 1 base, there was a span of 11 bases. Germline CDR1 LGHDT, CDR2 YNNKEL (reference sequence). The CDR3 loop reads CASSQGPLASYEQYF. For the CDR3, the DNA is TGTGCCAGCAGCCAAGGTCCACTAGCTTCCTACGAGCAGTACTTC.

This rearrangement joins TRBV7-2 to TRBJ2-7, with a weak D call TRBD1 (5 bases). Germline V lookup: CDR1 SGHTA, CDR2 FQGNSA. The CDR3 has 15 residues. V lost 6 bases, J lost 0 bases, and 15 bases lay in between. In DNA, the CDR3 is TGTGCCAGCAGTTTCACAGGTAGAGGCTCCTACGAGCAGTACTTC. Encoded protein: CASSFTGRGSYEQYF. Using reference TRBV7-2 and TRBJ2-7 for the parts outside the CDR3, the full variable domain is GAGVSQSPSNKVTEKGKDVELRCDPISGHTALYWYRQSLGQGLEFLIYFQGNSAPDKSGLPSDRFSAERTGGSVSTLTIQRTQQEDSAVYLCASSFTGRGSYEQYFGPGTRLTVT.

The rearrangement uses TRBV20-1 and TRBJ1-2; D possibly corresponds to TRBD1 (5 bases). V lost 3 bases, J lost 11 bases, and 25 bases lay in between. Germline V CDR1 and CDR2: DFQATT, SNEGSKA (reference sequence). The CDR3 totals 15 residues. The CDR3 DNA reads as TGCAGTGCTAGTGGGCGGGGCAGTGAGGAGAGCGGGTACACCTTC. Its protein is CSASGRGSEESGYTF.

This clonotype has at least ten counts. The CDR3 DNA sequence: TGCGCCAGCAGCCAGCCGGGACAGGGGTCCTACGAGCAGTACTTC. Amino acid sequence: CASSQPGQGSYEQYF. This sequence joins TRBV4-1 and TRBJ2-7, with TRBD1 identical over 10 bases. The ends lost 3 bases at V and 1 base at J; junction bases unmatched: 3. Germline V gene lookup returns CDR1 MGHRA and CDR2 YSYEKL. The CDR3 totals 15 residues.

This clonotype has at least ten counts. The V gene is TRBV7-3, the J gene TRBJ1-1; D gene ambiguous. This CDR3 has 13 amino acids. CDR1 and CDR2 (germline): SGHTA, FQGTGA. Trimming pared 1 base from V and 4 bases from J, leaving 7 bases between. CDR3 DNA sequence: TGTGCCAGCAGCTTAAGACGCGGCACTGAAGCTTTCTTT. It codes for CASSLRRGTEAFF.

Many counts were recorded for this clonotype. This chain uses TRBV12-3 or TRBV12-4 with TRBJ1-2; D is unclear. V was cut by 4 bases and J by 6 bases, with 18 bases left in between. This CDR3 region has 15 residues. In DNA form, the CDR3 reads TGTGCCAGCAGTTCTCGCCAACGCGTGTATGATGGCTACACCTTC. Protein: CASSSRQRVYDGYTF.

This clonotype was seen a few times. Given a much more abundant clone one base away, this may be a read error. This chain joins TRBV10-2 and TRBJ2-4; D gene unclear. Germline V gives CDR1 WSHSY, CDR2 SAAADI. This CDR3 is 14 amino acids long. CDR3 residues: CASREFEPVGIQYF. The CDR3 nucleotides are TGCGCCAGCAGGGAGTTTGAACCGGTGGGGATTCAGTACTTC.

This clonotype was seen repeatedly, ten times or more. CDR3 nucleotides: TGTGCCAGCAGCCCGGGCATTACTGAAGAAAAACTGTTTTTT. Its protein product is CASSPGITEEKLFF. J is TRBJ1-4 and V is TRBV12-3 or TRBV12-4, with D hard to call. This CDR3 comprises 14 residues. V dropped 6 bases and J dropped 8 bases, with 16 bases sitting between them.

This clonotype was seen many times. The chain links TRBV7-8 to TRBJ2-7, with no clear D. CDR1 and CDR2 from the germline V gene are SGHVS and FQNEAQ. Trimming shortened V by 5 bases and J by 3 bases, and 8 bases separated the two germline ends. This CDR3 spans 12 amino acids. The CDR3 sequence: CASSPFNYEQYF. CDR3 DNA: TGTGCCAGCAGCCCCTTCAACTACGAGCAGTACTTC.

This clonotype was detected only a few times. The V and J genes are TRBV7-3 and TRBJ2-2; 7 bases are shared with TRBD1. CDR1 SGHTA and CDR2 FQGTGA come from the germline V gene. CDR3 length equals 15 residues. Trimming removed 6 bases from V and 0 bases from J; junction bases left unmatched: 4. This CDR3 is CASSSQGPNTGELFF. CDR3 DNA sequence: TGTGCCAGCAGTTCACAGGGGCCGAACACCGGGGAGCTGTTTTTT.

This clonotype has at least ten counts. The chain links TRBV20-1 to TRBJ2-5; D possibly corresponds to TRBD2 (6 bases). Trimming cost V 3 bases and J 0 bases, with 17 bases left between them. The CDR3 consists of 16 residues. The germline CDR1 and CDR2 sequences are DFQATT and SNEGSKA (reference sequence). The DNA of the CDR3 is TGCAGTGCTAGTCACCCTGGGACGGGGGACCAAGAGACCCAGTACTTC. Translation gives CSASHPGTGDQETQYF.

The rearrangement uses TRBV6-1 and TRBJ2-3; 7 nucleotides line up with TRBD2. There are 16 residues in the CDR3. The ends lost 1 base at V and 6 bases at J; junction bases unmatched: 10. From germline, CDR1 is MNHNS and CDR2 SASEGT. The CDR3 region is CASSEEVGGIRDTQYF. CDR3 bases: TGTGCCAGCAGTGAAGAGGTCGGGGGGATCAGGGATACGCAGTATTTT.

This clonotype showed up many times. V and J are TRBV20-1 and TRBJ1-5; D is possibly TRBD1 (6 bases). The CDR3 has 15 residues. In germline, CDR1 is DFQATT, CDR2 SNEGSKA (reference sequence). Between the trimmed V and J ends, which lost 6 bases and 10 bases, there was a span of 25 bases. Written as DNA, the CDR3 is TGCAGTGCCACCACTCTATACAGCCCCAGGGGACCCCAGCATTTT. This gives the protein CSATTLYSPRGPQHF.